This T cell receptor beta chain was profiled in a study of patients and donors after allogeneic stem cell transplantation. The CDR3 runs to 14 residues. Trimming stripped 7 bases from V and 2 bases from J, with 16 bases between. The V gene's germline CDR1 is SGHRS and CDR2 YFSETQ. TCRdb re-analysed the RT-PCR reads in MiXCR, keeping a single row per CDR3 protein. This sample has hundreds of thousands of distinct CDR3 sequences, with more than 15% found just once. Only a few counts were recorded for this clonotype. The material sequenced was blood, either unsorted or a sorted T cell fraction (not recorded which). The V gene is TRBV5-1, the J gene TRBJ2-7; possibly TRBD2 for D (6 bases). The TCR originated in a human donor who was either an allogeneic HSCT recipient or a stem cell or donor lymphocyte infusion donor (not recorded which). It is not recorded whose cells these are; they may come from a transplant donor. The CDR3 loop reads CASPAGPITYEQYF. CDR3 coding DNA: TGCGCCAGCCCCGCGGGACCGATTACCTACGAGCAGTACTTC.